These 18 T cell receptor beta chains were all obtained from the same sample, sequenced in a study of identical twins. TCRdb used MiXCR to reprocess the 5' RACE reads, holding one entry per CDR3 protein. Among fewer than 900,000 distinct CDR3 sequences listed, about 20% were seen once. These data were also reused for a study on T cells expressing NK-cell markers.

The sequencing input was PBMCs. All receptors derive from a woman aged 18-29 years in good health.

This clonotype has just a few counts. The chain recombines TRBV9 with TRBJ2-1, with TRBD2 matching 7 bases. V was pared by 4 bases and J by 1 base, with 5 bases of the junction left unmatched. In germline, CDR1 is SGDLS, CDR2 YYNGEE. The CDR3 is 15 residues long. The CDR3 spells CASSTRLASYNEQFF. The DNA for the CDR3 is TGTGCCAGCAGCACCCGACTAGCATCCTACAATGAGCAGTTCTTC.

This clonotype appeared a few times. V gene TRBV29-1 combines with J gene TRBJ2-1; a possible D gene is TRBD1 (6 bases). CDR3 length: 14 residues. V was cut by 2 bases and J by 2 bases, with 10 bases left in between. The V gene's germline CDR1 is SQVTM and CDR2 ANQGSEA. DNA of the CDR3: TGCAGCGTTGAACTGGACAGTCCCTACAATGAGCAGTTCTTC. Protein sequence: CSVELDSPYNEQFF.

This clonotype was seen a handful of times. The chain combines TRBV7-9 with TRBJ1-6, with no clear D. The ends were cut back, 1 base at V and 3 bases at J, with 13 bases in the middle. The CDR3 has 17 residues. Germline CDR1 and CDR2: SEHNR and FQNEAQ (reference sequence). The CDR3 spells CASSLELDGFYNSPLHF. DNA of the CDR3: TGTGCCAGCAGCTTAGAGCTCGACGGATTCTATAATTCACCCCTCCACTTT.

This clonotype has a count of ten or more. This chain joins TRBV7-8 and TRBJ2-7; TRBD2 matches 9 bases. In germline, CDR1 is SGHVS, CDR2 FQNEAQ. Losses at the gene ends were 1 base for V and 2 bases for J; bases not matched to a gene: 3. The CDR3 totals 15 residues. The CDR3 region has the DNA TGTGCCAGCAGCTTAGGAGCGGGGGGCACCTACGAGCAGTACTTC. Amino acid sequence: CASSLGAGGTYEQYF.

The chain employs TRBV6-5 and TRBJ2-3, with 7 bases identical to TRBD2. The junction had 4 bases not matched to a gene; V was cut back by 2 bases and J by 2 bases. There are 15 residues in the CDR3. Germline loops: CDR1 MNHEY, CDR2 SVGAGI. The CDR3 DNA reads TGTGCCAGCAGTTACCGGACTAGTCACACAGATACGCAGTATTTT. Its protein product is CASSYRTSHTDTQYF.

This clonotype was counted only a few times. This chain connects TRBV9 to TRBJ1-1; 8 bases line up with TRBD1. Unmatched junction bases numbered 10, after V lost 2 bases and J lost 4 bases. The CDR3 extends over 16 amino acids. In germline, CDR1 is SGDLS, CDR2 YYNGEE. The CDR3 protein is CASSVATGGVGTEAFF. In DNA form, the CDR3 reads TGTGCCAGCAGCGTCGCAACAGGGGGAGTGGGCACTGAAGCTTTCTTT.

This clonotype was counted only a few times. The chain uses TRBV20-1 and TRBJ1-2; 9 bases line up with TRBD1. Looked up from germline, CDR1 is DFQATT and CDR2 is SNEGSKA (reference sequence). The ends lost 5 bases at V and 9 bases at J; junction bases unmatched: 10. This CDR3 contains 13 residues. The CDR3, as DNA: TGCAGTGCTCACCGGACAGGGGAAGTAAGCTACACCTTC. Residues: CSAHRTGEVSYTF.

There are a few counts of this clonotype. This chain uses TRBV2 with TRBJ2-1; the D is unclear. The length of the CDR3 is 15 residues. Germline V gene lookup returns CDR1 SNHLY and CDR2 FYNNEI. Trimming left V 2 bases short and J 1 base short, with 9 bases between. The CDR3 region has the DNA TGTGCCAGCAGTGAACAGACACCTTCCTACAATGAGCAGTTCTTC. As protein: CASSEQTPSYNEQFF.

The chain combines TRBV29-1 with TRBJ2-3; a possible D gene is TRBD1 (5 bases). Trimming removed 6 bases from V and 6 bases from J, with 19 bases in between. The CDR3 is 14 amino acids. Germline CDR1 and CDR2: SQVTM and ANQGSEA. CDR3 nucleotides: TGCAGCGTCGTCCCTCCCAACAGGCCCGATACGCAGTATTTT. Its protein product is CSVVPPNRPDTQYF.

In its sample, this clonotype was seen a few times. CDR3 amino acids: CASSPGLAGEHNEQFF. The CDR3 nucleotides are TGTGCCAGCAGTCCCGGACTAGCGGGAGAACACAATGAGCAGTTCTTC. The chain uses TRBV12-3 or TRBV12-4 and TRBJ2-1; 13 positions agree with TRBD2. The junction had 6 bases not matched to a gene; V was cut back by 5 bases and J by 5 bases. CDR3 length equals 16 residues.

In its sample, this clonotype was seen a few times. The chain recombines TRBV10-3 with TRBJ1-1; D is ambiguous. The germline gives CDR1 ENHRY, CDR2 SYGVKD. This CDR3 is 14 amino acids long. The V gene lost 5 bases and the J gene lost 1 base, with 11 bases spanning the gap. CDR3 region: CAISKWLTNTEAFF. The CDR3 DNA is TGTGCCATCAGTAAATGGCTCACGAACACTGAAGCTTTCTTT.

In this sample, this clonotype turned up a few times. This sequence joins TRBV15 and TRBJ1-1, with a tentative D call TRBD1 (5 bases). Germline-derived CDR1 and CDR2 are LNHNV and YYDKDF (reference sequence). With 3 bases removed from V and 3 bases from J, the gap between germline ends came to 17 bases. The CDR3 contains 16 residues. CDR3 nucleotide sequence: TGTGCCACCAGCAGGATGTTTAAAGGGGACGACACTGAAGCTTTCTTT. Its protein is CATSRMFKGDDTEAFF.

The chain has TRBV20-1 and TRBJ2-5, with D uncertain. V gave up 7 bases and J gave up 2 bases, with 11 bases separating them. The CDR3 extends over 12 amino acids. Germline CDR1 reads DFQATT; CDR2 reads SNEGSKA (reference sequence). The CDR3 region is CSVNVRQETQYF. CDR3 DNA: TGCAGTGTAAATGTTAGACAAGAGACCCAGTACTTC.

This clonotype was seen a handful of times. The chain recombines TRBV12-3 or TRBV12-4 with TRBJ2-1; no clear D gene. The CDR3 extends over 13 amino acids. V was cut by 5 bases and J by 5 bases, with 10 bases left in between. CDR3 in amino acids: CASSPQNNNEQFF. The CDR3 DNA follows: TGTGCCAGCAGTCCCCAGAACAACAATGAGCAGTTCTTC.

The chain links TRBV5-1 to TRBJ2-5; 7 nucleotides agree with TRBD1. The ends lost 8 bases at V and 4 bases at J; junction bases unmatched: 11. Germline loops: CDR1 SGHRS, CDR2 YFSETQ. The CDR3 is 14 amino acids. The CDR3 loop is CASDRDSFSETQYF. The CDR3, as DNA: TGCGCCAGTGACCGGGACAGTTTCTCAGAGACCCAGTACTTC. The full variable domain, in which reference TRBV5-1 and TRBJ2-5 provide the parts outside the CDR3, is KAGVTQTPRYLIKTRGQQVTLSCSPISGHRSVSWYQQTPGQGLQFLFEYFSETQRNKGNFPGRFSGRQFSNSRSEMNVSTLELGDSALYLCASDRDSFSETQYFGPGTRLLVL.

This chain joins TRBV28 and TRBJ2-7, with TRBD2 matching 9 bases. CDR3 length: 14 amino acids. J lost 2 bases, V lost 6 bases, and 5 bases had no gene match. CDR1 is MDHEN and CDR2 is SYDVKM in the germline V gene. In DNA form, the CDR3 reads TGTGCCAGCAGATCGGGACTAGCCGCCTACGAGCAGTACTTC. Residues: CASRSGLAAYEQYF. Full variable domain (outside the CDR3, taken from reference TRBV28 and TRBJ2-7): DVKVTQSSRYLVKRTGEKVFLECVQDMDHENMFWYRQDPGLGLRLIYFSYDVKMKEKGDIPEGYSVSREKKERFSLILESASTNQTSMYLCASRSGLAAYEQYFGPGTRLTVT.

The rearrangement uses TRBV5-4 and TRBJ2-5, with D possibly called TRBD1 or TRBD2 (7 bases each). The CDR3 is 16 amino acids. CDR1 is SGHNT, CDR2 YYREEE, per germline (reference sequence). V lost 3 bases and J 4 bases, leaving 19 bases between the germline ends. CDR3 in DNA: TGTGCCAGCAGCTCACGACAGGGAGCGGGAAGAGAGACCCAGTACTTC. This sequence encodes CASSSRQGAGRETQYF. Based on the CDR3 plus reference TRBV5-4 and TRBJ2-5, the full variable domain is ETGVTQSPTHLIKTRGQQVTLRCSSQSGHNTVSWYQQALGQGPQFIFQYYREEENGRGNFPPRFSGLQFPNYSSELNVNALELDDSALYLCASSSRQGAGRETQYFGPGTRLLVL.

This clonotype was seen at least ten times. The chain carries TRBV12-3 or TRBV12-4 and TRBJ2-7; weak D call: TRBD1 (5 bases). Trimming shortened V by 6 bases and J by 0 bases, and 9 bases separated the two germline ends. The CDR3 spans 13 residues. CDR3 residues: CASRQGHSYEQYF. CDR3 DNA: TGTGCCAGCAGGCAGGGCCACTCCTACGAGCAGTACTTC.